This T cell receptor beta chain appears in the sequencing data of a study of beta chain features in type 1 diabetes (dated by TCRdb to about 2018). In terms of the full investigation: Patients and healthy donors did not differ in mean age, gender distribution, total cell number or subset yield. Regulatory and stem cell-like memory subsets were isolated from only 8 patients and roughly 8 healthy donors, whereas naive and central memory subsets came from all 28 donors. A total of 100 million to 140 million sorted cells were examined across all samples, and the number of cells per subset was strongly correlated with RNA yield. The study compared the TCRB repertoires of sorted circulating CD4+ T cell subsets in recently diagnosed type 1 diabetes patients with those in matched healthy donors. Beyond this particular receptor, the publication reports: Naive, central memory and regulatory TCRB repertoires appeared more similar among patients than among healthy donors. At VDJ recombination sites, patients with type 1 diabetes made fewer insertions and deleted more nucleotides, a pattern implying thymic rearrangement abnormalities. Shorter templates might be favored by PCR, yet because patient and control samples were amplified and corrected together, any such skew would affect both groups equally. HLA sub-analyses involved small numbers of individuals, so any influence of HLA type on TCRB rearrangement remained unresolved. Because cDNA rather than genomic DNA was sequenced, highly expressing activated cells could have been over-represented, although no difference in activation and CD3 levels was found between groups. A moderate but significant shortening of TCRB CDR3 length was observed in type 1 diabetes patients in all four CD4+ subsets.

A single peripheral blood draw of approximately 100 mL on average was collected from each donor into heparinised tubes. Naive, central memory, regulatory and stem cell-like memory CD4+ T cells were sorted on a BD FACSAria II using a panel including CD45RO, CCR7, CD25, CD127, CD95 and CD27. All sorted populations exceeded 98% purity. Right away, PBMCs were isolated by Lymphoprep density gradient centrifugation and were stained directly, with no culture step. So that batch effects would be minimized, each experiment stained and sorted samples in pairs, pairing one healthy donor with one patient. In regard to this clone: Its antigen is unknown. Base-call qualities are not available, and no considerably larger clone is one nucleotide away.

The entire isolated RNA was reverse transcribed using the High Capacity cDNA Reverse Transcription Kit, and thus expressed TCRB transcripts were sequenced. Deep immunoSEQ sequencing was performed on naive, central memory and regulatory T cell samples, with an average of approximately 3.9 million total reads per sample. Sorted cells were lysed in RLT buffer and RNA was extracted with DNase-treated RNeasy Micro or Mini kits, depending on cell number. To prevent cross-contamination, each cell subset was processed individually, whereas patient and healthy donor samples were processed jointly. The immunoSEQ multiplex PCR was used to amplify TCRB sequences from cDNA, generating 87-bp fragments that spanned the CDR3 region. Sequencing of the amplicons was performed on the Illumina HiSeq platform. Concerning the study's data processing: PCR bias was computationally corrected using synthetic template baselines, reads within Hamming distance 2 were collapsed, and singletons that could not be merged were discarded. Reads were aligned to IMGT to assign V, D and J genes, CDR3 length, and insertions or deletions at six rearrangement sites. Clonotype counts were normalized to sorted cell number within each subset before computing true diversity and Gini coefficients with the tcR R package. The overlap coefficient, calculated on TCRB nucleotide sequences, was used to quantify repertoire sharing. Out-of-frame TCRB sequences from naive cells were analyzed to stand in for the pre-selection repertoire. Imported from immuneACCESS, the table was reduced by TCRdb to in-frame sequences with V and J called. These copies leave out some clones; in studies compared against another copy, an unresolved V gene accounts for under half, and the cause of the remainder is not known. V, J and clone size reflect that table, while D and trimming were determined from the DNA. The sample includes 360,000 or so clones, with less than 20% observed a single time. The ten top clones hold roughly 0.045% of the sample.

This TCR came from a woman younger than 35 in good health. The sequencing input was naive CD4+ T cells from blood. The cell subset or site label, read with the paper, signifies: true naive CD4+ T cells.

The nucleotide sequence is given as TGCGCCAGCAGCTTGTTCCTGTCGACAGGGGGCGAGGTGGAGACCCAGTACTTC. Its protein product is CASSLFLSTGGEVETQYF. The chain is assembled from TRBV5-1 and TRBJ2-5; 10 junctional bases match TRBD1. Germline trimming amounts to 1 base on V and 5 bases on J, with 14 as the count of junction bases outside the gene matches. For CDR1 and CDR2, the germline V gene lists SGHRS and YFSETQ. The CDR3 spans 18 residues, from the cysteine through the phenylalanine. Of the read, only the CDR3 DNA is kept; its 54 bases are in frame from base 1. Reference TRBV5-1 and TRBJ2-5 genes cover what lies past the CDR3, so the full variable domain is KAGVTQTPRYLIKTRGQQVTLSCSPISGHRSVSWYQQTPGQGLQFLFEYFSETQRNKGNFPGRFSGRQFSNSRSEMNVSTLELGDSALYLCASSLFLSTGGEVETQYFGPGTRLLVL.